This T cell receptor (beta chain) appears in the sequencing data of a study of T cells in localized non-small cell lung cancer. Clones were read by immunoSEQ multiplex PCR, and TCRdb kept only the in-frame ones, dropping some. This table holds 15,000 to 20,000 clones, almost 90% found once. The germline CDR1 and CDR2 sequences are KGHSH and LQKENI. V dropped 3 bases and J dropped 4; count of bases not matched to a gene: 6. This CDR3 has 15 amino acids. The material sequenced was peripheral blood mononuclear cells, taken before any cancer treatment. The chain couples TRBV18 to TRBJ2-1; 7 nucleotides match TRBD1. The TCR sequence derives from a woman aged 40-75 years with stage III lung adenocarcinoma. The CDR3 DNA reads TGTGCCAGCTCACCCAGGCAGGGGGAGTACAATGAGCAGTTCTTC. Translation: CASSPRQGEYNEQFF.